The rows below give T cell receptor beta chains drawn from one sample of a study of CD8+ T cells in alopecia areata. This table comes from immunoSEQ multiplex PCR, and its TCRdb copy is limited to in-frame clones, with some not included. In the table there are about 200,000 clones, more than 50% of which are singletons. The sequenced sample consisted of CD8+ T cells sorted from blood. The receptors stem from a human donor in good health. Each CDR3 is given with its conserved first and last residue. A D gene is named only where the DNA matches it firmly. Clone size is stated in some rows and not others, as once, few, many or a class when expanded.

v_call,d_call,j_call,clone_size,cdr3_aa,cdr3_nt
TRBV23-1,TRBD1,TRBJ1-2,-,CASTSRWGQSYGYTF,TGCGCCAGCACCTCCCGGTGGGGACAGAGTTATGGCTACACCTTC
TRBV7-9,-,TRBJ2-5,few,CASSSGRANTGETQYF,TGTGCCAGCAGCTCTGGGCGGGCCAATACGGGGGAGACCCAGTACTTC
TRBV7-9,-,TRBJ2-2,few,CASSLGRENTGELFF,TGTGCCAGCAGCTTAGGAAGGGAGAACACCGGGGAGCTGTTTTTT
TRBV9,-,TRBJ2-3,-,CASSAGPADTQYF,TGTGCCAGCAGCGCAGGGCCGGCCGATACGCAGTATTTT
TRBV5-1,TRBD1,TRBJ2-2,-,CASSLYRGDTGELFF,TGCGCCAGCAGCTTGTACAGGGGTGACACCGGGGAGCTGTTTTTT
TRBV4-1,TRBD2,TRBJ2-7,-,CASSPSAASGALGEQYF,TGCGCCAGCAGCCCCTCGGCAGCTAGCGGGGCTCTGGGCGAGCAGTACTTC
TRBV2,TRBD2,TRBJ2-5,-,CASSAGRGSETQYF,TGTGCCAGCAGTGCCGGGAGGGGGTCAGAGACCCAGTACTTC
TRBV4-1,-,TRBJ2-7,-,CASSHVSAGATSYEQYF,TGCGCCAGCAGCCATGTTTCTGCGGGGGCCACCTCCTACGAGCAGTACTTC
TRBV29-1,-,TRBJ2-1,many,CSVEVRDNEQFF,TGCAGCGTTGAAGTGCGAGACAATGAGCAGTTCTTC
TRBV27,-,TRBJ2-7,-,CASRGDGSYEQYF,TGTGCCAGCAGAGGGGACGGATCTTACGAGCAGTACTTC
TRBV5-1,-,TRBJ1-1,-,CASSLVSNTEAFF,TGCGCCAGCAGCTTGGTGTCTAACACTGAAGCTTTCTTT
TRBV7-9,-,TRBJ1-5,once,CASSLGTPHLCQPQHF,TGTGCCAGCAGCTTAGGGACGCCACACTTGTGTCAGCCCCAGCATTTT
TRBV30,-,TRBJ2-7,-,CAWSPGTGEQYF,TGTGCCTGGAGTCCGGGGACGGGGGAGCAGTACTTC
TRBV7-2,TRBD1,TRBJ1-2,few,CASLSGGRYTF,TGTGCCAGCCTCTCAGGGGGACGCTACACCTTC
TRBV5-1,-,TRBJ2-6,-,CASSLEANVLTF,TGCGCCAGCAGCTTGGAGGCCAACGTCCTGACTTTC
TRBV13,-,TRBJ1-6,few,CASSLGQTTPLHF,TGTGCCAGCAGCTTGGGGCAGACGACACCCCTCCACTTT